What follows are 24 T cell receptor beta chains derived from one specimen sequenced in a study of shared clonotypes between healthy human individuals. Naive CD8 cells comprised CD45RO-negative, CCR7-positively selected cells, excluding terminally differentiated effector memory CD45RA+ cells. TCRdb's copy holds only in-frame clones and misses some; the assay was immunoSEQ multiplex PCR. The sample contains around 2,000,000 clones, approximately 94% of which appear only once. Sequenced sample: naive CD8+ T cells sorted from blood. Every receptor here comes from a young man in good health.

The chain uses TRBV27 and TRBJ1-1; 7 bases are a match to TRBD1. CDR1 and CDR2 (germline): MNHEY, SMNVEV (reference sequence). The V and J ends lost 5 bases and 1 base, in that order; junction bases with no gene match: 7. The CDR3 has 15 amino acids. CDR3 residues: CASSPDRERNTEAFF. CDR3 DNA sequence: TGTGCCAGCAGTCCAGACAGGGAAAGGAACACTGAAGCTTTCTTT.

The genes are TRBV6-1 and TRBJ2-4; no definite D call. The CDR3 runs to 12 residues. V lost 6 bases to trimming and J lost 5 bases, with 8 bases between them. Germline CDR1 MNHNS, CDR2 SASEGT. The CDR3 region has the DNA TGTGCCAGCAGGGCGGACGAAAACATTCAGTACTTC. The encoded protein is CASRADENIQYF.

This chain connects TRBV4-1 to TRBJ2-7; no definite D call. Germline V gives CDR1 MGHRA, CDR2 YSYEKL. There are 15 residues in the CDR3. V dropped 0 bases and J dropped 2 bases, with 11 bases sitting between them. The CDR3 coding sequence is TGCGCCAGCAGCCAAGATGGCACCATTCCCTACGAGCAGTACTTC. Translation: CASSQDGTIPYEQYF.

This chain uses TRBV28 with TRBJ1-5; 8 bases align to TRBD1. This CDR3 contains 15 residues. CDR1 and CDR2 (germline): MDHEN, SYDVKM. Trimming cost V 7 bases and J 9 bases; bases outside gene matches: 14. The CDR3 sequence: CASKAGTGGVWPQHF. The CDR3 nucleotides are TGTGCCAGCAAAGCCGGGACAGGAGGCGTTTGGCCCCAGCATTTT.

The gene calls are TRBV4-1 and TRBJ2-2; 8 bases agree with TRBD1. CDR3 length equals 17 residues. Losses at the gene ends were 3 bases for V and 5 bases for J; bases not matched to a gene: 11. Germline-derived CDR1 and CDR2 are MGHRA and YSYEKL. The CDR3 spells CASSHDARGRGTGELFF. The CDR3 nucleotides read TGCGCCAGCAGCCACGACGCCAGGGGGCGCGGGACCGGGGAGCTGTTTTTT.

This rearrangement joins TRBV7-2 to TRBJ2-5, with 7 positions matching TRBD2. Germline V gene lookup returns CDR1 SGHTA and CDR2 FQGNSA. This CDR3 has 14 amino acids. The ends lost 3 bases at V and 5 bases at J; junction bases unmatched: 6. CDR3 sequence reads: CASSFDAGEETQYF. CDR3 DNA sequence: TGTGCCAGCAGCTTCGACGCGGGAGAGGAGACCCAGTACTTC.

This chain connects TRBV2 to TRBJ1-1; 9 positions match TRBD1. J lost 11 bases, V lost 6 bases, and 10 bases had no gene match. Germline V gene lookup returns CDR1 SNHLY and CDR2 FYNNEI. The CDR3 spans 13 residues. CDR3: CASSRTGELRAFF. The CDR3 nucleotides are TGTGCCAGCAGCCGGACAGGGGAACTACGTGCTTTCTTT.

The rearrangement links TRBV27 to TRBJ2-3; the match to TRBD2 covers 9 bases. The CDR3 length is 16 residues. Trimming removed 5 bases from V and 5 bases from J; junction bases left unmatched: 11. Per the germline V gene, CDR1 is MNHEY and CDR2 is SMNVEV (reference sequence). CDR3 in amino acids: CASSPGRREGVDTQYF. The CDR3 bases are TGTGCCAGCAGTCCCGGGCGGCGGGAGGGGGTAGATACGCAGTATTTT.

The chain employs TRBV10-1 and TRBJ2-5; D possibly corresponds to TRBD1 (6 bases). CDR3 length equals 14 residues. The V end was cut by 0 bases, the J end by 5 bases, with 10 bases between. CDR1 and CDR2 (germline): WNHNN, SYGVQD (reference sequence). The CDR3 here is CASSESGGEETQYF. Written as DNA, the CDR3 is TGCGCCAGCAGTGAGTCAGGGGGTGAGGAGACCCAGTACTTC.

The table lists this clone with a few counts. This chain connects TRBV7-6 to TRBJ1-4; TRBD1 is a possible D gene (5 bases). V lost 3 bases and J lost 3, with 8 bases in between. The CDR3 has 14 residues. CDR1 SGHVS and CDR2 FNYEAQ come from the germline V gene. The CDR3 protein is CASSFGGSNEKLFF. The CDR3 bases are TGTGCCAGCAGCTTCGGGGGGTCTAATGAAAAACTGTTTTTT.

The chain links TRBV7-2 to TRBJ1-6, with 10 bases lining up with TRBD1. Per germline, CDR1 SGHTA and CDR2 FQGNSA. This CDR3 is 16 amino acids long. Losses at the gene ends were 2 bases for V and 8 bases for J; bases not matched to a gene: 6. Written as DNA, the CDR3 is TGTGCCAGCAGCTTATTGACAGGGGGCGCCGATTCACCCCTCCACTTT. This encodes CASSLLTGGADSPLHF.

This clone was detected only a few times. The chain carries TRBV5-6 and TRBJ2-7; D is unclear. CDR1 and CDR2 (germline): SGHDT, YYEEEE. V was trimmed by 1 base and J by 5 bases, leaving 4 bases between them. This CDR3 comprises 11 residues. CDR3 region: CASSLRNEQYF. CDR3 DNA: TGTGCCAGCAGCTTGCGGAACGAGCAGTACTTC.

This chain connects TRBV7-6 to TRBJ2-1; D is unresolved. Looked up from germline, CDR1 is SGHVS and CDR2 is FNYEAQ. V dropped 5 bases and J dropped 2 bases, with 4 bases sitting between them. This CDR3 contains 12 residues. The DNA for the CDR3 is TGTGCCAGCAGCACGGCCTACAATGAGCAGTTCTTC. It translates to CASSTAYNEQFF.

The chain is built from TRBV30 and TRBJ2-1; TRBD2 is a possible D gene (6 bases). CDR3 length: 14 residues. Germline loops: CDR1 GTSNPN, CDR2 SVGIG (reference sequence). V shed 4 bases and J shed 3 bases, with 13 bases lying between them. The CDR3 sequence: CAWTPGVDYNEQFF. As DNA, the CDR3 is TGTGCCTGGACTCCGGGGGTTGACTACAATGAGCAGTTCTTC.

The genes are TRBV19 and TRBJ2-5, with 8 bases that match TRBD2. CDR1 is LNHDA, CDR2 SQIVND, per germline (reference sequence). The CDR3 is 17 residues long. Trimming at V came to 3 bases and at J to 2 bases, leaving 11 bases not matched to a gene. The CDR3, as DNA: TGTGCCAGTAGTATGAGCCGGGCTAGCGGGTATCAAGAGACCCAGTACTTC. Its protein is CASSMSRASGYQETQYF.

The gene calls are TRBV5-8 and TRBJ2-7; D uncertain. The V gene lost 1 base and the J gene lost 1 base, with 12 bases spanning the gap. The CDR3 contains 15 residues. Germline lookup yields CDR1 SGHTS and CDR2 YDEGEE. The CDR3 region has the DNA TGTGCCAGCAGCTTGTCGAGAGACCGATCCTACGAGCAGTACTTC. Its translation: CASSLSRDRSYEQYF.

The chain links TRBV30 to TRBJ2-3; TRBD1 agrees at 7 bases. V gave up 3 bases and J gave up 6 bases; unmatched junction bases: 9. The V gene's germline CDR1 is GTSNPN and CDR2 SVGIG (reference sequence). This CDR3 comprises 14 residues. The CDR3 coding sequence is TGTGCCTGGAGCGCCACAGGGGTCAGGGATACGCAGTATTTT. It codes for CAWSATGVRDTQYF.

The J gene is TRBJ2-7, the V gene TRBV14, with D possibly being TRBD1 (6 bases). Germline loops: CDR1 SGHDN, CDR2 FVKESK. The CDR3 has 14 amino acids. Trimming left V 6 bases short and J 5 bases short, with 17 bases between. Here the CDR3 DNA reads TGTGCCAGCAGTCCACAGGGTATTGGGGACGAGCAGTACTTC. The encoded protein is CASSPQGIGDEQYF.

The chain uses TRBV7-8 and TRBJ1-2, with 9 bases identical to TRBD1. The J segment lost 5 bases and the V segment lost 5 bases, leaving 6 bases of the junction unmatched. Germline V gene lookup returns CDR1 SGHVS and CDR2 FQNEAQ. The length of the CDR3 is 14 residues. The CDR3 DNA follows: TGTGCCAGCAGCGACCGGGACAGGGATTATGGCTACACCTTC. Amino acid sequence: CASSDRDRDYGYTF.

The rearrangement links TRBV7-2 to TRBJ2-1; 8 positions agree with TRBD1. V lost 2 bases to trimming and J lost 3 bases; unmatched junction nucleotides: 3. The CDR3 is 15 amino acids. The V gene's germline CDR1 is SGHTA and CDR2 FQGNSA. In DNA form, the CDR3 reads TGTGCCAGCAGCTTAACCGGGACAGGCTACAATGAGCAGTTCTTC. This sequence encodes CASSLTGTGYNEQFF. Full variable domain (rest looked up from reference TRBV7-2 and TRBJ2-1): GAGVSQSPSNKVTEKGKDVELRCDPISGHTALYWYRQSLGQGLEFLIYFQGNSAPDKSGLPSDRFSAERTGGSVSTLTIQRTQQEDSAVYLCASSLTGTGYNEQFFGPGTRLTVL.

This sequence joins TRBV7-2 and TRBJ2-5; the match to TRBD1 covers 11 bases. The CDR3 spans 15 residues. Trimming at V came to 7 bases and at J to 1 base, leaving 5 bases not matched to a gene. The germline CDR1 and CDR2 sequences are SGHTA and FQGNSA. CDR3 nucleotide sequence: TGTGCCAGCACGGGACAGGGGGGCAGCCAAGAGACCCAGTACTTC. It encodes CASTGQGGSQETQYF.

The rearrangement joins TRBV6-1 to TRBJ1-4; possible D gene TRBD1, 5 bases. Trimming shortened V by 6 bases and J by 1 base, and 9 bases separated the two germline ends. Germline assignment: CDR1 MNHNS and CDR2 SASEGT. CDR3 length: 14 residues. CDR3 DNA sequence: TGTGCCAGCAGCCCGACAGTAACTAATGAAAAACTGTTTTTT. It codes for CASSPTVTNEKLFF.

Here the CDR3 DNA reads TGTGCCAGCAGCTTAGGACTAGCGGGAGGGCCCGACAATGAGCAGTTCTTC. As protein: CASSLGLAGGPDNEQFF. The chain is built from TRBV7-6 and TRBJ2-1, with 14 positions matching TRBD2. The length of the CDR3 is 17 residues. Per germline, CDR1 SGHVS and CDR2 FNYEAQ. Unmatched junction bases numbered 4, after V lost 1 base and J lost 5 bases.

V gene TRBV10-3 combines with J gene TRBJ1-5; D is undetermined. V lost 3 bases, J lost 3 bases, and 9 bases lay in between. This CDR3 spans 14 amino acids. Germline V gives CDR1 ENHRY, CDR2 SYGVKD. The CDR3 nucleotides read TGTGCCATCAGTGACTCACCGATCAATCAGCCCCAGCATTTT. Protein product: CAISDSPINQPQHF.